This T cell receptor (beta chain) was identified during a study of cytomegalovirus exposure and HLA in healthy donors. Regarding donors, all were healthy bone marrow donors. PCR involved 60 Vbeta and 13 Jbeta primers. Sequencing used immunoSEQ multiplex PCR; TCRdb keeps in-frame clones, though not all of them. Of about 200,000 clones listed, more than 75% are singletons. CDR3 length equals 13 residues. V dropped 1 base and J dropped 9 bases, with 10 bases sitting between them. CDR1 is SGHAT, CDR2 FQNNGV, per germline. This chain uses TRBV11-2 with TRBJ2-1; maybe TRBD1 (6 bases). Material for sequencing was PBMCs. This TCR was recovered from a male donor in good health and CMV-seronegative. The CDR3 region has the DNA TGTGCCAGCAGCTTAGGAGCAGGGGTTGAGCAGTTCTTC. The encoded protein is CASSLGAGVEQFF.